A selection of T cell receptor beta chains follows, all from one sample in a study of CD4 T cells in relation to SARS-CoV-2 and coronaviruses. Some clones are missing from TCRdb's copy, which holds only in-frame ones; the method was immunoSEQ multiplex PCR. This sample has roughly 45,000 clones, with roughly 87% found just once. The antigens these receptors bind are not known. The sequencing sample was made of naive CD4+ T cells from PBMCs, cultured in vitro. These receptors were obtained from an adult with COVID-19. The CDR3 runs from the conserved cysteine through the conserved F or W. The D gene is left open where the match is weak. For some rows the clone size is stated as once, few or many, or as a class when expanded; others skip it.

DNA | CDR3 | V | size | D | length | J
TGTGCCTCCAGGACAGGGGGTGCCTCTGGGGCCAACGTCCTGACTTTC | CASRTGGASGANVLTF | TRBV5-4 | - | TRBD1 | 16 | TRBJ2-6
TGTGCCAGCAGTTACTCGGGGGGAGGGCCTTATGAGCAGTTCTTC | CASSYSGGGPYEQFF | TRBV6-2/TRBV6-3 | few | TRBD2 | 15 | TRBJ2-1
TGTGCCATCGATGTTGGAGTTCATGAGCAGTTCTTC | CAIDVGVHEQFF | TRBV28 | once | - | 12 | TRBJ2-1
TGTGCCAGCTCGGCAGCCTTAGGGACAGGGGGTAATAATGAGCAGTTCTTC | CASSAALGTGGNNEQFF | TRBV18 | - | TRBD1 | 17 | TRBJ2-1
TGTGCCAGCAGCCTTGGCGGGAGGGCCTTAACCGGGGAGCTGTTTTTT | CASSLGGRALTGELFF | TRBV7-8 | - | TRBD2 | 16 | TRBJ2-2
TGTGCCAGCAGCTTAGGCACAGATACGCAGTATTTT | CASSLGTDTQYF | TRBV7-3 | - | - | 12 | TRBJ2-3
TGTGCCAGTAGTATCCCCGGGACTAGCGGGAGATATACGCAGTATTTT | CASSIPGTSGRYTQYF | TRBV19 | once | TRBD2 | 16 | TRBJ2-3
TGTGCCAGCACCTCAGGGGGCGAAGGTAGGACTGAAGCTTTCTTT | CASTSGGEGRTEAFF | TRBV28 | - | TRBD1 | 15 | TRBJ1-1
TGTGCCAGCACGACACAGGGTGGGAGCACTGAAGCTTTCTTT | CASTTQGGSTEAFF | TRBV2 | few | - | 14 | TRBJ1-1
TGTGCCAGCAGCCCCCAGGGCGGCGCCTACGAGCAGTACTTC | CASSPQGGAYEQYF | TRBV2 | - | - | 14 | TRBJ2-7
TGTGCCTGGAACAGGGGGCTAAGCACCGGGGAGCTGTTTTTT | CAWNRGLSTGELFF | TRBV30 | - | TRBD1 | 14 | TRBJ2-2
TGTGCCAGCATTGCGAACACCGGGGAGCTGTTTTTT | CASIANTGELFF | TRBV28 | - | - | 12 | TRBJ2-2
TGTGCCAGCAGTTTAGCCGGGACAGTCTCCTACGAGCAGTACTTC | CASSLAGTVSYEQYF | TRBV28 | few | TRBD1 | 15 | TRBJ2-7
TGTGCCAGCTCACCCATTGGCCTGAATGAGCAGTTCTTC | CASSPIGLNEQFF | TRBV18 | - | - | 13 | TRBJ2-1
TGTGCCAGCAGCAAAGTGAGGGACAGGGATGGTCATGAGCAGTTCTTC | CASSKVRDRDGHEQFF | TRBV21-1 | - | - | 16 | TRBJ2-1
TGCGCCAGCAGCCCCGGGCAAGGGGGCTATGGCTACACCTTC | CASSPGQGGYGYTF | TRBV4-1 | once | - | 14 | TRBJ1-2
TGTGCCAGCAGCCGGGACTCTAACTCCTACAATGAGCAGTTCTTC | CASSRDSNSYNEQFF | TRBV7-2 | - | - | 15 | TRBJ2-1
TGTGCCAGCAGCTGGACAGGGTTATACGAGCAGTACTTC | CASSWTGLYEQYF | TRBV6-5 | - | TRBD1 | 13 | TRBJ2-7
TGTGCCAGCAGCCCAACGGGACCCGACACTGAAGCTTTCTTT | CASSPTGPDTEAFF | TRBV7-9 | - | - | 14 | TRBJ1-1
TGTGCCAGCTCACATCCGGGAAGGACAGATACGCAGTATTTT | CASSHPGRTDTQYF | TRBV18 | - | - | 14 | TRBJ2-3
TGTGCCAGCAGCTTCACCCGGGGCACTGAAGCTTTCTTT | CASSFTRGTEAFF | TRBV7-8 | - | - | 13 | TRBJ1-1
TGTGCCAGCAGTGACTTTCCTAGCGAGGGCCCAGATACGCAGTATTTT | CASSDFPSEGPDTQYF | TRBV6-4 | - | - | 16 | TRBJ2-3
TGTGCCAGCAGGGGGGACGGTAAACCCTATGGCTACACCTTC | CASRGDGKPYGYTF | TRBV2 | - | - | 14 | TRBJ1-2
TGTGCCACCAGTGATGTTTCGTATAGCTACACCTTC | CATSDVSYSYTF | TRBV24-1 | - | - | 12 | TRBJ1-2
TGTGCCAGCAGACCACGGACAGGGGGGCCTGAAGCTTTCTTT | CASRPRTGGPEAFF | TRBV7-9 | few | TRBD1 | 14 | TRBJ1-1
TGTGCCAGCAGTTCGACCAGACTAGCGGGGTTCCAAGAGACCCAGTACTTC | CASSSTRLAGFQETQYF | TRBV28 | - | TRBD2 | 17 | TRBJ2-5
TGTGCCAGCAGTAGGGACAGAAACTATGGCTACACCTTC | CASSRDRNYGYTF | TRBV6-5 | - | TRBD1 | 13 | TRBJ1-2
TGTGCCAGCAGTTACCGCGGGAGGGCGTTTGGCGGGGAGCTGTTTTTT | CASSYRGRAFGGELFF | TRBV6-5 | - | TRBD2 | 16 | TRBJ2-2
TGTGCCAGCACTAACGGGGACAGGGTAACAGATACGCAGTATTTT | CASTNGDRVTDTQYF | TRBV6-5 | - | TRBD1 | 15 | TRBJ2-3
TGTGCCAGCAGTGACCGATTGGGTGAGCAGTTCTTC | CASSDRLGEQFF | TRBV2 | few | - | 12 | TRBJ2-1
TGTGCCAGCAGCCCCAATAGCGGGAGCTACAATGAGCAGTTCTTC | CASSPNSGSYNEQFF | TRBV11-2 | - | TRBD2 | 15 | TRBJ2-1
TGTGCCAGTTCACGACCGGGCAGAGAGACAAGAGGGACCCAGTACTTC | CASSRPGRETRGTQYF | TRBV19 | - | - | 16 | TRBJ2-5
TGTGCCAGCAGCTTGGGTTTTTTGGACAGGGGAGGTGAAAAACTGTTTTTT | CASSLGFLDRGGEKLFF | TRBV11-2 | - | TRBD1 | 17 | TRBJ1-4
TGTGCCAGCAGCCGTATCAGGGGGCTCAGCGGGGAGCTGTTTTTT | CASSRIRGLSGELFF | TRBV5-4 | - | TRBD1 | 15 | TRBJ2-2
TGTGCCAGCAGCCCGGATACGGCCGGGGAGCTGTTTTTT | CASSPDTAGELFF | TRBV7-2 | - | - | 13 | TRBJ2-2
TGTGCCAGCACCGGGGGCGGTGGCTACACCTTC | CASTGGGGYTF | TRBV6-6 | few | - | 11 | TRBJ1-2
TGTGCCATCAGACAGGGGACTGAAGCTTTCTTT | CAIRQGTEAFF | TRBV10-3 | - | TRBD1 | 11 | TRBJ1-1
TGTGCCAGCAGCTTAGCCCTAGCGGGCTCCACAGATACGCAGTATTTT | CASSLALAGSTDTQYF | TRBV7-6 | - | TRBD2 | 16 | TRBJ2-3
TGTGCCAGCAGTTTAGCCCCGGGACAGGGAATCTACGAGCAGTACTTC | CASSLAPGQGIYEQYF | TRBV28 | - | TRBD1 | 16 | TRBJ2-7
TGTGCCAGCAGCTTGGGACTAGCAGCGAACACCGGGGAGCTGTTTTTT | CASSLGLAANTGELFF | TRBV7-9 | - | TRBD2 | 16 | TRBJ2-2
TGTGCCAGCAGCCAAGACGCCCTAGCGGGACACACAGATACGCAGTATTTT | CASSQDALAGHTDTQYF | TRBV3-1/TRBV3-2 | - | TRBD2 | 17 | TRBJ2-3
TGTGCCAGCAGTCGGACGAGCACAGATACGCAGTATTTT | CASSRTSTDTQYF | TRBV6-4 | once | - | 13 | TRBJ2-3
TGTGCCAGCAGTTCTCCCGGACCGTTCTCCTACGAGCAGTACTTC | CASSSPGPFSYEQYF | TRBV27 | once | - | 15 | TRBJ2-7
TGTGCCAGTAGTACACCACAGCTAGATTCACCCCTCCACTTT | CASSTPQLDSPLHF | TRBV19 | - | - | 14 | TRBJ1-6
TGTGCCAGTCAAGTGGACAGGGGGAATAATTCACCCCTCCACTTT | CASQVDRGNNSPLHF | TRBV18 | - | TRBD1 | 15 | TRBJ1-6
TGTGCCAGCAGCCCGGGTACTAAGTATGAGCAGTTCTTC | CASSPGTKYEQFF | TRBV7-2 | - | - | 13 | TRBJ2-1
TGTGCCTGGTCCCGCGGGGGTGAGCAGTACTTC | CAWSRGGEQYF | TRBV30 | - | TRBD2 | 11 | TRBJ2-7
TGTGCCAGCAGTGATAACTATGGCTACACCTTC | CASSDNYGYTF | TRBV28 | - | - | 11 | TRBJ1-2
TGTGCCATCAGTGAGTTCGTAGCTGGGGAGCAGTACTTC | CAISEFVAGEQYF | TRBV10-3 | - | - | 13 | TRBJ2-7
TGTGCCAGCAGCGATTCTCCGGGACAGGGGATCATTCAGTACTTC | CASSDSPGQGIIQYF | TRBV5-5 | - | TRBD1 | 15 | TRBJ2-4